These 12 T cell receptor beta chains originate from one sample sequenced in a study of control samples from healthy donors and cancer patients. Repertoires were generated with immunoSEQ multiplex PCR, while TCRdb's copy carries only in-frame clones and drops some. The sample has 150,000 or so clones, about 90% seen once. The sequencing sample was made of blood. All receptors come from a man aged 18 to 29 in good health.

The chain joins TRBV5-1 to TRBJ2-3; 11 bases are a match to TRBD2. V gave up 4 bases and J gave up 0 bases; unmatched junction bases: 4. The CDR3 covers 16 residues. Germline values: CDR1 SGHRS, CDR2 YFSETQ. Written as DNA, the CDR3 is TGCGCCAGCAGCCCGTTAGCGGGGGGGAGCACAGATACGCAGTATTTT. Protein product: CASSPLAGGSTDTQYF.

The chain is built from TRBV19 and TRBJ1-2; weak D call: TRBD1 (5 bases). V gave up 5 bases and J gave up 0 bases, with 13 bases separating them. Germline V lookup: CDR1 LNHDA, CDR2 SQIVND (reference sequence). The CDR3 consists of 15 residues. This CDR3 reads CASSHTGFANYGYTF. CDR3 in DNA: TGTGCCAGTAGTCACACAGGTTTCGCTAACTATGGCTACACCTTC.

The chain employs TRBV15 and TRBJ1-4, with a tentative D call TRBD1 (6 bases). The V end was cut by 1 base, the J end by 5 bases, with 11 bases between. Germline V gene data show CDR1 as LNHNV and CDR2 as YYDKDF (reference sequence). The CDR3 runs 15 residues. The CDR3 region is CATSRVRGPNEKLFF. CDR3 in DNA: TGTGCCACCAGCAGAGTCAGGGGCCCAAATGAAAAACTGTTTTTT. The whole variable domain, remainder taken from reference TRBV15 and TRBJ1-4, is DAMVIQNPRYQVTQFGKPVTLSCSQTLNHNVMYWYQQKSSQAPKLLFHYYDKDFNNEADTPDNFQSRRPNTSFCFLDIRSPGLGDTAMYLCATSRVRGPNEKLFFGSGTQLSVL.

The chain employs TRBV7-2 and TRBJ2-1; D is perhaps TRBD2 (5 bases). The CDR3 runs 16 residues. In germline, CDR1 is SGHTA, CDR2 FQGNSA. V lost 1 base and J 7 bases, leaving 17 bases between the germline ends. CDR3 DNA sequence: TGTGCCAGCAGCTTAGGGAGGTCGGCGGGTATGAATGAGCAGTTCTTC. It encodes CASSLGRSAGMNEQFF. The variable domain in full, with the rest retrieved from reference TRBV7-2 and TRBJ2-1, is GAGVSQSPSNKVTEKGKDVELRCDPISGHTALYWYRQSLGQGLEFLIYFQGNSAPDKSGLPSDRFSAERTGGSVSTLTIQRTQQEDSAVYLCASSLGRSAGMNEQFFGPGTRLTVL.

V usage is TRBV3-1 (or the pseudogene TRBV3-2) and J usage is TRBJ2-3; 10 bases map to TRBD2. Germline trimming cut 4 bases from V and 2 bases from J; bases unmatched to any gene: 9. This CDR3 spans 17 amino acids. CDR1 is LGHDT, CDR2 YNNKEL, per germline (reference sequence). DNA of the CDR3: TGTGCCAGCAGCCCCTCTGAGCGGGGGGGGGACACAGATACGCAGTATTTT. This translates into CASSPSERGGDTDTQYF.

The chain is built from TRBV5-1 and TRBJ2-3; TRBD2 is a possible D gene (6 bases). This CDR3 has 16 amino acids. In germline, CDR1 is SGHRS, CDR2 YFSETQ. Trimming removed 2 bases from V and 1 base from J, with 14 bases in between. In DNA form, the CDR3 reads TGCGCCAGCAGCTTCGTACTGACGGGGGGCACAGATACGCAGTATTTT. It specifies CASSFVLTGGTDTQYF.

This rearrangement joins TRBV3-1 (or the pseudogene TRBV3-2) to TRBJ2-1, with TRBD1 identical over 9 bases. The germline V gene encodes CDR1 LGHDT and CDR2 YNNKEL (reference sequence). J lost 6 bases, V lost 4 bases, and 10 bases had no gene match. The CDR3 is made up of 16 amino acids. As DNA, the CDR3 is TGTGCCAGCAGCCCGAGCGGGAACAGGGGGCTCAATGAGCAGTTCTTC. This encodes CASSPSGNRGLNEQFF.

V gene TRBV5-1 combines with J gene TRBJ2-3; weak D call: TRBD2 (6 bases). Trimming took 0 bases from V and 6 from J, leaving 17 bases between them. Per germline, CDR1 SGHRS and CDR2 YFSETQ. This CDR3 comprises 16 residues. Here the CDR3 DNA reads TGCGCCAGCAGCTTGGATAACAGGAGGGGTGTCGATACGCAGTATTTT. Amino acids: CASSLDNRRGVDTQYF.

The chain links TRBV5-1 to TRBJ2-3; TRBD1 matches 8 bases. The junction had 3 bases not matched to a gene; V was cut back by 0 bases and J by 6 bases. The CDR3 is 14 amino acids. CDR1 is SGHRS and CDR2 is YFSETQ in the germline V gene. DNA for the CDR3: TGCGCCAGCAGCTTGGACTACAGGGGGGATACGCAGTATTTT. Amino acids: CASSLDYRGDTQYF.

The chain uses TRBV5-1 and TRBJ2-1, with D possibly TRBD1 on 6 matching bases. CDR3 length: 15 amino acids. Germline CDR1 reads SGHRS; CDR2 reads YFSETQ. V lost 3 bases, J lost 4 bases, and 14 bases lay in between. The CDR3 here is CASSSPGVTYNEQFF. The CDR3 DNA sequence: TGCGCCAGCAGCTCCCCAGGGGTTACGTACAATGAGCAGTTCTTC.

V and J are TRBV9 and TRBJ1-2; D unresolved. The CDR3 has 13 amino acids. V was shortened by 0 bases and J by 4 bases, with 7 bases between the two germline ends. Germline V gives CDR1 SGDLS, CDR2 YYNGEE. The CDR3 nucleotides are TGTGCCAGCAGCGTAGGGACGGGCTATGGCTACACCTTC. Amino acid sequence: CASSVGTGYGYTF.

The gene calls are TRBV4-2 and TRBJ2-2; D call uncertain. The CDR3 spans 14 residues. The germline gives CDR1 LGHNA, CDR2 YNFKEQ. Between the trimmed V and J ends, which lost 0 bases and 5 bases, there was a span of 7 bases. The CDR3 spells CASSQEKGTGELFF. The CDR3 DNA is TGTGCCAGCAGCCAAGAGAAGGGTACCGGGGAGCTGTTTTTT.